This entry lists 25 T cell receptor beta chains sequenced from one sample in a study of human T cells and chemical hapten exposure. TCRdb analysed the RACE reads with MiXCR anew, one entry per CDR3 protein. The table lists 100,000 to 150,000 distinct CDR3 sequences, 10% to 12% of them singletons. Time point reported: patch test 3, about 24 weeks after DPC sensitization. As to treatment: therapeutic diphenylcyclopropenone sensitization with weekly scalp DPC. This specimen was whole blood, taken in connection with sensitization to the hapten diphenylcyclopropenone (DPC). The receptor source for this set is a woman between 50 and 59 years old with alopecia areata. Some clones in this sample may be carry-over from other donors' samples.

The CDR3 sequence: CASSLLGALEETQYF. CDR3 in DNA: TGTGCCAGCAGCTTATTAGGGGCCCTGGAAGAGACCCAGTACTTC. The chain combines TRBV7-2 with TRBJ2-5; possible D gene TRBD1, 5 bases. CDR1 is SGHTA and CDR2 is FQGNSA in the germline V gene. V lost 2 bases to trimming and J lost 3 bases, with 13 bases between them. CDR3 length: 15 residues.

This chain links TRBV12-3 or TRBV12-4 with TRBJ2-7; D assignment may be TRBD1 or TRBD2 (5 bases each). This CDR3 has 15 amino acids. Trimming removed 6 bases from V and 6 bases from J, with 21 bases in between. CDR3 in DNA: TGTGCCAGCAGCTCGATAGGGGCGGGCCTTTCCGAGCAGTACTTC. Translation: CASSSIGAGLSEQYF.

This clonotype was found many times. The chain employs TRBV6-5 and TRBJ1-3, with a weak D call TRBD1 (5 bases). Trimming took off 7 bases at V and 2 bases at J, with 15 bases between the two ends. Germline CDR1 MNHEY, CDR2 SVGAGI. The CDR3 totals 15 residues. DNA of the CDR3: TGTGCCAGCACCCGGGGAACGGGGCCTGGAAACACCATATATTTT. The encoded protein is CASTRGTGPGNTIYF.

The chain has TRBV28 and TRBJ2-7; D tentatively fits TRBD1 or TRBD2 (5 bases each). The ends were cut back, 5 bases at V and 0 bases at J, with 14 bases in the middle. Per the germline V gene, CDR1 is MDHEN and CDR2 is SYDVKM. This CDR3 is 15 amino acids long. The CDR3 reads CASSPIGGASYEQYF. The CDR3 nucleotides are TGTGCCAGCAGTCCAATTGGGGGTGCCTCCTACGAGCAGTACTTC.

The chain is built from TRBV15 and TRBJ1-1, with D perhaps TRBD1 (6 bases). Germline values: CDR1 LNHNV, CDR2 YYDKDF (reference sequence). Trimming took off 4 bases at V and 11 bases at J, with 14 bases between the two ends. The CDR3 has 12 amino acids. CDR3 nucleotides: TGTGCCACCAGCACCGAAACAGGGAACGCTTTCTTT. As protein: CATSTETGNAFF.

This rearrangement joins TRBV29-1 to TRBJ2-1; 8 bases line up with TRBD1. CDR1 and CDR2 from the germline V gene are SQVTM and ANQGSEA. The length of the CDR3 is 14 residues. The J segment lost 8 bases and the V segment lost 7 bases, leaving 13 bases of the junction unmatched. The CDR3 DNA reads as TGCAGCGGAGAAAGAACGGACAGGGCGGATGAGCAGTTCTTC. It codes for CSGERTDRADEQFF.

The chain uses TRBV20-1 and TRBJ1-1; 7 bases are shared with TRBD1. The V gene end was trimmed by 6 bases and the J gene end by 6 bases; junction bases not matched to a gene: 4. Looked up from germline, CDR1 is DFQATT and CDR2 is SNEGSKA (reference sequence). There are 11 residues in the CDR3. Here the CDR3 reads CSANDRAEAFF. DNA of the CDR3: TGCAGTGCAAATGACAGGGCTGAAGCTTTCTTT.

The chain has TRBV7-9 and TRBJ1-1, with a tentative D call TRBD1 (6 bases). Per the germline V gene, CDR1 is SEHNR and CDR2 is FQNEAQ (reference sequence). The V end lost 2 bases, the J end lost 5 bases, and 21 bases lay between the germline ends. This CDR3 contains 17 residues. The CDR3 region is CASSLFLLVPGETEAFF. DNA for the CDR3: TGTGCCAGCAGCTTATTTTTGTTAGTTCCAGGGGAGACTGAAGCTTTCTTT.

This clonotype was detected a few times. The chain combines TRBV4-2 with TRBJ2-3, with 10 bases fitting TRBD2. Germline V gene lookup returns CDR1 LGHNA and CDR2 YNFKEQ. The CDR3 consists of 16 residues. After removal of 3 bases from V and 1 base from J, the junction contained 4 bases not matched to a gene. The DNA of the CDR3 is TGTGCCAGCAGCCAGGGGCTAGCGGGGGGCACAGATACGCAGTATTTT. This codes for CASSQGLAGGTDTQYF.

Ten or more counts support this clonotype. This chain uses TRBV4-3 with TRBJ2-3; TRBD2 matches at 13 bases. The CDR3 is made up of 17 amino acids. Per the germline V gene, CDR1 is LGHNA and CDR2 is YSLEER. The trim removed 1 base at V and 1 base at J, leaving 2 bases unmatched. The CDR3 sequence: CASSQGTSGSGTDTQYF. The CDR3 region has the DNA TGCGCCAGCAGCCAAGGGACTAGCGGGAGTGGCACAGATACGCAGTATTTT.

This clonotype was recorded many times. The chain has TRBV11-3 and TRBJ2-5; D is possibly TRBD1 or TRBD2 (5 bases each). CDR3 size: 13 residues. Germline CDR1 reads SGHNT; CDR2 reads YENEEA. V was clipped by 1 base and J by 5 bases, with 8 bases between them. CDR3 sequence reads: CASSLGGTETQYF. CDR3 bases: TGTGCCAGCAGCTTAGGAGGGACCGAGACCCAGTACTTC.

This clonotype came up many times. The J gene is TRBJ2-1, the V gene TRBV9; D remains ambiguous. V gave up 9 bases and J gave up 1 base, with 14 bases separating them. The CDR3 length is 14 residues. Germline loops: CDR1 SGDLS, CDR2 YYNGEE. The CDR3 spells CATYLEVSYNEQFF. Written as DNA, the CDR3 is TGTGCCACCTACCTAGAAGTTTCCTACAATGAGCAGTTCTTC.

The table lists this clonotype with a few counts. This chain joins TRBV3-1 and TRBJ1-1; D unclear. This CDR3 has 15 amino acids. Trimming shortened V by 1 base and J by 7 bases, and 16 bases separated the two germline ends. The germline CDR1 and CDR2 sequences are LGHDT and YNNKEL (reference sequence). The CDR3 is CASSQGGVGFGEAFF. CDR3 DNA: TGTGCCAGCAGCCAAGGAGGTGTCGGGTTCGGTGAAGCTTTCTTT.

The chain carries TRBV12-3 or TRBV12-4 and TRBJ2-3, with D possibly TRBD2 on 7 matching bases. The length of the CDR3 is 16 residues. With 6 bases removed from V and 0 bases from J, the gap between germline ends came to 16 bases. The CDR3 nucleotides are TGTGCCAGCAGCCCCCGGGGGGCCTCTAGCACAGATACGCAGTATTTT. Translating gives CASSPRGASSTDTQYF.

This clonotype was detected many times. The V and J genes are TRBV11-3 and TRBJ2-7; no clear D gene. The CDR3 has 12 amino acids. Germline-derived CDR1 and CDR2 are SGHNT and YENEEA. Trimming shortened V by 4 bases and J by 1 base, and 5 bases separated the two germline ends. CDR3 sequence reads: CASSYRSYEQYF. CDR3 DNA: TGTGCCAGCAGCTACAGATCCTACGAGCAGTACTTC.

The sample holds a few counts of this clonotype. The chain uses TRBV29-1 and TRBJ1-2; 10 bases are shared with TRBD1. CDR1 is SQVTM, CDR2 ANQGSEA, per germline. The V gene end was trimmed by 6 bases and the J gene end by 7 bases; junction bases not matched to a gene: 8. The CDR3 is 13 residues long. The DNA of the CDR3 is TGCAGCGTAGCGGACAGGGGGGGTACTGGCTACACCTTC. It encodes CSVADRGGTGYTF.

This clonotype was detected a few times. The chain combines TRBV15 with TRBJ1-6; D unresolved. The CDR3 spans 13 residues. Trimming shortened V by 5 bases and J by 4 bases, and 6 bases separated the two germline ends. The germline V gene has CDR1 LNHNV and CDR2 YYDKDF (reference sequence). The CDR3 protein is CATSGKYNSPLHF. CDR3 DNA sequence: TGTGCCACCAGCGGAAAGTATAATTCACCCCTCCACTTT.

This clonotype appeared a few times. The chain combines TRBV12-3 or TRBV12-4 with TRBJ2-7, with 10 bases aligning to TRBD1. The CDR3 runs 15 residues. V was pared by 2 bases and J by 5 bases, with 6 bases of the junction left unmatched. The CDR3 here is CASSLRGQGSDEQYF. CDR3 bases: TGTGCCAGCAGTTTAAGGGGACAGGGGAGCGACGAGCAGTACTTC.

The CDR3 protein is CASSRRDPYEQYF. As DNA, the CDR3 is TGTGCCAGCAGCCGTCGGGACCCCTACGAGCAGTACTTC. The chain has TRBV3-1 and TRBJ2-7; D may correspond to TRBD1 or TRBD2 (5 bases each). CDR1 and CDR2 (germline): LGHDT, YNNKEL (reference sequence). V lost 4 bases and J 2 bases, leaving 9 bases between the germline ends. The CDR3 is 13 residues long.

This clonotype was found many times. The gene calls are TRBV29-1 and TRBJ2-1, with a weak D call TRBD2 (6 bases). The CDR3 runs to 13 residues. Trimming removed 7 bases at V and 10 bases at J, with 20 bases between. The germline V gene encodes CDR1 SQVTM and CDR2 ANQGSEA. The CDR3 is CSARRDSENEQFF. DNA of the CDR3: TGCAGCGCCCGACGGGACTCTGAAAACGAGCAGTTCTTC.

The chain links TRBV12-3 or TRBV12-4 to TRBJ2-3; no clear D. CDR3 length: 11 amino acids. The V and J ends lost 1 base and 9 bases respectively, with 5 bases between them. The chain's CDR3 is CASSLVGTQYF. CDR3 nucleotides: TGTGCCAGCAGTTTAGTAGGCACGCAGTATTTT.

The CDR3: CASSRGGISYEQYF. The CDR3 nucleotides are TGTGCCAGCAGCCGCGGTGGAATTTCCTACGAGCAGTACTTC. The chain couples TRBV9 to TRBJ2-7; D is ambiguous. CDR3 length: 14 amino acids. Trimming took off 4 bases at V and 1 base at J, with 12 bases between the two ends. Germline assignment: CDR1 SGDLS and CDR2 YYNGEE.

This clonotype was counted a few times. The CDR3 nucleotides are TGTGCCAGCAGCTTACCGACAGGGGGATCCACTGAAGCTTTCTTT. The encoded protein is CASSLPTGGSTEAFF. This rearrangement joins TRBV7-9 to TRBJ1-1; TRBD1 aligns across 9 bases. The V gene end was trimmed by 2 bases and the J gene end by 4 bases; junction bases not matched to a gene: 5. CDR3 length equals 15 residues. The germline CDR1 and CDR2 sequences are SEHNR and FQNEAQ (reference sequence).

This clonotype was observed many times. The chain carries TRBV24-1 and TRBJ2-3; 14 nucleotides agree with TRBD2. Germline V gives CDR1 KGHDR, CDR2 SFDVKD. The CDR3 totals 17 residues. V trimming: 3 bases; J trimming: 4 bases; junction bases outside the gene matches: 5. DNA for the CDR3: TGTGCCACCAGTGATCCCGGACTAGCGGGGGGCTCAGATACGCAGTATTTT. It is translated as CATSDPGLAGGSDTQYF.

This clonotype was seen ten or more times. The V and J genes are TRBV20-1 and TRBJ2-3, with 7 bases lining up with TRBD2. V lost 6 bases and J lost 2; bases outside the gene matches: 5. This CDR3 contains 13 residues. CDR1 is DFQATT and CDR2 is SNEGSKA in the germline V gene (reference sequence). The CDR3 bases are TGCAGTGCCAGGGACTACCACACAGATACGCAGTATTTT. Protein sequence: CSARDYHTDTQYF.